This T cell receptor (beta chain) is from a study of regulatory T cells in long-lasting Graves disease. Study-wide points: Persistent Graves' disease cases displayed lower TCR diversity than newly diagnosed ones. Possibly, accuracy suffered from the small sample size.

Note on this clonotype: The antigen is unknown.

CDR3-region Arm-PCR and iRepertoire HTBI primers produced the TCR beta libraries. A single record per CDR3 protein comes from TCRdb applying MiXCR to the multiplex PCR reads. The data show about 660,000 distinct CDR3 sequences, around 30% seen once. Time point in this sample: persistent/refractory GD, antithyroid drugs over 5 years with positive TRAb. PBMC-derived RNA was used for the TCR library. V was pared by 6 bases and J by 5 bases, with 16 bases between. Germline V gene lookup returns CDR1 MNHEY and CDR2 SMNVEV (reference sequence). This CDR3 spans 14 amino acids. Sequencing was performed on peripheral blood mononuclear cells (PBMCs), taken when the disease was refractory, from a patient treated with antithyroid drugs. The receptor's source is a female donor with Graves disease. The chain joins TRBV27 to TRBJ1-2; no firm D call. The CDR3 spells CASRQAGLGYGYTF. Written as DNA, the CDR3 is TGTGCCAGCAGACAAGCCGGACTGGGGTATGGCTACACCTTC.